The clone carrying this TCR beta chain was observed a few times. Original processing notes: Scientists estimated how many nucleated cells there were by amplifying reference gene primers. The data were produced by immunoSEQ multiplex PCR, yet TCRdb's version contains in-frame clones alone and is incomplete. That table furnishes V, J and clone size, whereas the DNA furnished D and trimming. In the table there are under 250,000 clones, around 83% of which are singletons. The sample is drawn from a study of blood T cell repertoires in COVID-19. About the study: Some COVID-19 samples were acute and others convalescent; all came from the United States, Italy and Spain. PBMCs, B-cell-depleted T cells, or T cells were the source of the cDNA or gDNA that made up the material.

The J segment lost 4 bases and the V segment lost 9 bases, leaving 1 base of the junction unmatched. Germline V gene data show CDR1 as ENHRY and CDR2 as SYGVKD. The CDR3 loop spans 12 amino acids. This TCR was sampled from a human donor in a cohort sampled during active COVID-19. The chain combines TRBV10-3 with TRBJ2-1; TRBD1 matches at 9 bases. The specimen sequenced was peripheral blood. CDR3 DNA sequence: TGTGCCATTGGGACAGGGTACAATGAGCAGTTCTTC. The encoded protein is CAIGTGYNEQFF.